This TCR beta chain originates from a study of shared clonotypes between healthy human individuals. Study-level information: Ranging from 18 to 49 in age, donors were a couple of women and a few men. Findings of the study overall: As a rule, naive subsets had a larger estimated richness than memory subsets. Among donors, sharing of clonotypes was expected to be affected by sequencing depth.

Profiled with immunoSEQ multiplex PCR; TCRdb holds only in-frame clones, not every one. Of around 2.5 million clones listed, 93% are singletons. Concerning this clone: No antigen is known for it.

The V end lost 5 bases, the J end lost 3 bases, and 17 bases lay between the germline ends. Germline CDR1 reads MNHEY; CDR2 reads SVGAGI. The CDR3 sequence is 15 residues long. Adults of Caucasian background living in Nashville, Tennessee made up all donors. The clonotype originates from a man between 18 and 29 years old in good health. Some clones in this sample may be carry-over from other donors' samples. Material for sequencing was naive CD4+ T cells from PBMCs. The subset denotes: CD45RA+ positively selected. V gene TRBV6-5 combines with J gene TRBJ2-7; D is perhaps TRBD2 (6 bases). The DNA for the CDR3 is TGTGCCAGCAGTCTGACCACCTTGGGAGGCTACGAGCAGTACTTC. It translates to CASSLTTLGGYEQYF.